This TCR beta chain was recovered during a study of blood T cell repertoires in COVID-19. Turning to the study itself: Acute and convalescent COVID-19 specimens originated in the United States, Italy and Spain. PBMCs, B-cell-depleted T cells, or T cells were the source of the cDNA or gDNA that made up the material.

This CDR3 is 16 amino acids long. The V gene lost 4 bases and the J gene lost 1 base, with 16 bases spanning the gap. Germline CDR1 is SEHNR and CDR2 is FQNEAQ (reference sequence). In the study's own analysis: Nucleated cell number was recorded as an estimate derived from reference gene primer amplification. Measured with immunoSEQ multiplex PCR; TCRdb has only the in-frame clones, and not every one. V and J calls and clone size are copied from that table; D and trimming were computed from the DNA. The sample has 270,000 or so clones, about 80% seen once; the top ten hold approximately 9%. Material for sequencing was peripheral blood. The rearrangement joins TRBV7-9 to TRBJ2-5; D might be TRBD2 (5 bases). The source of this sequence is a human donor in a cohort sampled during active COVID-19. The CDR3 nucleotides are TGTGCCAGCAGCTCGGGCAGGACTGTCATCCAAGAGACCCAGTACTTC. It translates to CASSSGRTVIQETQYF. Full variable domain (outside the CDR3, taken from reference TRBV7-9 and TRBJ2-5): DTGVSQNPRHKITKRGQNVTFRCDPISEHNRLYWYRQTLGQGPEFLTYFQNEAQLEKSRLLSDRFSAERPKGSFSTLEIQRTEQGDSAMYLCASSSGRTVIQETQYFGPGTRLLVL.